This TCR beta chain was recorded in a study of T cell responses to AZD1222 COVID-19 vaccine (dated by TCRdb to about 2021). For the study in its entirety: Because spike-specific TCR depth and breadth did not differ between the two schedules, AZD1222 recipients who got a second dose at roughly 4 weeks were pooled with those who got a second dose at roughly 12 weeks. TCR sequencing covered some 240 trial participants: 200 to 220 given two doses of AZD1222 and around 26 given two doses of MenACWY control vaccine. Trial participants were enrolled by age into 18-55, 56-69 and 70-plus year subgroups, with approximately 150, 30 and 60 TCR-sequenced participants respectively. Points the paper makes about the study in general: Participants were mostly white British, with more females than males. The authors suggested clonal diversity may have been underestimated. In the small 56-69-year group, the increase in depth fell short of significance, most likely because of low power. After two AZD1222 doses, both the breadth and the depth of spike-specific TCRs were significantly higher than at day 0 and than in MenACWY recipients. Conclusions about previously exposed vaccinees are limited because only a handful of AZD1222 recipients were SARS-CoV-2 seropositive at baseline. Because no day 14 peak-response samples were available, repertoires were characterized only after the peak T cell response. Reportedly, almost half of the unique spike-specific TCRs recognized epitopes lying outside the regions that are mutated in the B.1.351 and B.1.1.7 variants. The whole spike protein was spanned by vaccine-associated CD4 TCRs, and dominant responses were seen in regions 160-218 and 743-854.

The CDR3 regions of human TCRbeta chains were analyzed by immunosequencing. The original pipeline was this. Repertoire TCRs were matched against a reference library of SARS-CoV-2-specific TCRs generated with the MIRA antigen-specificity platform. Breadth was defined as the fraction of unique TCRs that were SARS-CoV-2-associated. Depth was defined as the fraction of total T cells that were SARS-CoV-2-associated. Each spike-specific TCR was assigned to its reactive spike region and to a CD4 or CD8 class using the MIRA data. Log10-transformed breadth and depth values were compared by one-way ANOVA with Sidak's multiple comparisons tests. This is the immuneACCESS table as TCRdb keeps it, with only in-frame sequences that have V and J called. A part of the clones is gone; compared with another copy, unresolved V genes explain less than half, and the rest is unexplained. V and J calls and clone size are as listed in that table; D and trimming were resolved from the DNA. The table for this sample lists 150,000 or so clones; around 92% of them were counted only once. Jointly, the top ten make up less than 2% of the sample.

As regards this clone: What this receptor recognizes is not known. The input lacks base qualities; no much larger clone sits a single base away.

CDR1 is given as WSHSY and CDR2 as SAAADI, both from the germline V gene. V loses 8 bases of germline sequence and J loses 2 bases, and the interval between the two ends is 15 bases. The CDR3 goes from the cysteine to the phenylalanine over 14 residues. Here the CDR3 DNA is all that survives: 42 bases in frame from base 1. The intended sense of this specimen's time point label: baseline before first vaccination. The vaccinee samples were drawn from two UK trials, COV001 and COV002, one of which was a single-blind randomized controlled phase 2/3 trial testing AZD1222 (ChAdOx1 nCoV-19) in healthy adults. For TCRbeta chain sequencing, PBMC samples from trial participants were taken at day 0 and at day 28 after the second dose.

Sequences were derived from peripheral blood, sampled on day 0 of AZD1222 vaccination. The rearrangement combines TRBV10-2 with TRBJ1-1; no D gene can be assigned with confidence. The origin of this receptor is an adult in good health. The nucleotides are TGCGCCAGCTCGAGAGAGAGGAGAAACACTGAAGCTTTCTTT. Translation gives CASSRERRNTEAFF.